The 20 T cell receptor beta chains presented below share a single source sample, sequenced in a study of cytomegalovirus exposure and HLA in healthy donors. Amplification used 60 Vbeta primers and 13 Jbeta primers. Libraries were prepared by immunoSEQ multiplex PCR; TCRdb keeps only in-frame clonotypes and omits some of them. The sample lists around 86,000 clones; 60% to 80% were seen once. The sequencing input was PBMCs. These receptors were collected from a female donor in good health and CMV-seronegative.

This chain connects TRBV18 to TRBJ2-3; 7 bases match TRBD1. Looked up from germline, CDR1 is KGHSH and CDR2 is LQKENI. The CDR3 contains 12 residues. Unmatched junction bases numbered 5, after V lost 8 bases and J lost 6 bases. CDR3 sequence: CASADREDTQYF. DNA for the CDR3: TGTGCCAGCGCTGACAGGGAGGATACGCAGTATTTT.

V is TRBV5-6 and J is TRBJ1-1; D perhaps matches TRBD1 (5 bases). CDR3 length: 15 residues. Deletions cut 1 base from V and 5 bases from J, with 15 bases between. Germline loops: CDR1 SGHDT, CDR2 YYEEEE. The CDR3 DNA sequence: TGTGCCAGCAGCTTGCAGGGCCCCCGGTGGACTGAAGCTTTCTTT. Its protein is CASSLQGPRWTEAFF.

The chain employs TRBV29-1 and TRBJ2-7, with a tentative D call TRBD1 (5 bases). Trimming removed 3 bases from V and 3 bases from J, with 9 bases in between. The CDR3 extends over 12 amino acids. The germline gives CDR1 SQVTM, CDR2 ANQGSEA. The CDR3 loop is CSVEVRDYEQYF. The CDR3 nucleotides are TGCAGCGTTGAGGTCAGGGACTACGAGCAGTACTTC.

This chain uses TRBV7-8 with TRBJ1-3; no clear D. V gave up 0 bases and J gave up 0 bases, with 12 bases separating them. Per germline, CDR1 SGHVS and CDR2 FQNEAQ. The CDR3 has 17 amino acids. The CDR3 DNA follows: TGTGCCAGCAGCTTAGCGGTGGATGAGGTCTCTGGAAACACCATATATTTT. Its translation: CASSLAVDEVSGNTIYF.

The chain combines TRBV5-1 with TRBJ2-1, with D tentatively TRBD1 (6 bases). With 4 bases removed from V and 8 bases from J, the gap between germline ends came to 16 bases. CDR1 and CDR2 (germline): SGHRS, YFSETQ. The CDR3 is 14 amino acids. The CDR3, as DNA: TGCGCCAGCAGCCCGGAGAGCAGGGGCGATGAGCAGTTCTTC. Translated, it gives CASSPESRGDEQFF.

In DNA form, the CDR3 reads TGTGCCACCGGGACAGGGTTTAGCAATCAGCCCCAGCATTTT. This sequence encodes CATGTGFSNQPQHF. This sequence joins TRBV10-3 and TRBJ1-5; 9 nucleotides align to TRBD1. Trimming took 10 bases from V and 0 from J; bases not matched to a gene: 4. The CDR3 totals 14 residues. Germline V gene lookup returns CDR1 ENHRY and CDR2 SYGVKD.

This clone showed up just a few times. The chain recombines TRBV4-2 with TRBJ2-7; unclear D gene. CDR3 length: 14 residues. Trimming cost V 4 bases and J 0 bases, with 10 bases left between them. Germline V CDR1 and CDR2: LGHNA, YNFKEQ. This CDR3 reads CASSRGRFSYEQYF. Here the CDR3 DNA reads TGTGCCAGCAGCCGAGGTCGATTCTCCTACGAGCAGTACTTC.

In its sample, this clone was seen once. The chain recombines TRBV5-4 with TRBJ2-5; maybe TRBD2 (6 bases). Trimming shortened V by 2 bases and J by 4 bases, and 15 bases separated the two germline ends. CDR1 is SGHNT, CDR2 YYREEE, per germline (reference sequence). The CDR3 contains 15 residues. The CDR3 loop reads CASSLLLAGRETQYF. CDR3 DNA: TGTGCCAGCAGCTTACTACTAGCCGGGAGAGAGACCCAGTACTTC.

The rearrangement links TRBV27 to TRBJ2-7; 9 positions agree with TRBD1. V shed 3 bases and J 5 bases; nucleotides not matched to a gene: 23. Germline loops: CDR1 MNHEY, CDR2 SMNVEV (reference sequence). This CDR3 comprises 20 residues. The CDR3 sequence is CASSFTGRRDRVAGGNEQYF. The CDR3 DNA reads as TGTGCCAGCAGTTTTACAGGCCGCCGGGACAGGGTAGCAGGCGGAAACGAGCAGTACTTC.

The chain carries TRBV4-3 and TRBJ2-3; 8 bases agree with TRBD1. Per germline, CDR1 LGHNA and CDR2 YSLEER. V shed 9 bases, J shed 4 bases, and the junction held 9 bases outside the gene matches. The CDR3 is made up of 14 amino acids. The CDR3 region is CASSRLTGADTQYF. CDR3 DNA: TGCGCCAGTTCGAGATTGACAGGGGCAGATACGCAGTATTTT.

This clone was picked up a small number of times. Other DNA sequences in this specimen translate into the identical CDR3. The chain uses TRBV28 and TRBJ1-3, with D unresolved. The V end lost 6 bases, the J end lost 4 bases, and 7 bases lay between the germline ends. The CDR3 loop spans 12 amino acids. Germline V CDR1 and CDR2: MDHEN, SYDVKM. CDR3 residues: CASSIQGNTIYF. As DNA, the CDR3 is TGTGCCAGCAGCATACAGGGAAACACCATATATTTT. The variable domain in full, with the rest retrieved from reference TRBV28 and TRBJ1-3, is DVKVTQSSRYLVKRTGEKVFLECVQDMDHENMFWYRQDPGLGLRLIYFSYDVKMKEKGDIPEGYSVSREKKERFSLILESASTNQTSMYLCASSIQGNTIYFGEGSWLTVV.

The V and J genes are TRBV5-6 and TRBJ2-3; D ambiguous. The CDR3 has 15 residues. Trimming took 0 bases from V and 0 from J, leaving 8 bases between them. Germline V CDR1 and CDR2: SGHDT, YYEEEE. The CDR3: CASSLDRSSTDTQYF. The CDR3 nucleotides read TGTGCCAGCAGCTTGGACAGATCTAGCACAGATACGCAGTATTTT.

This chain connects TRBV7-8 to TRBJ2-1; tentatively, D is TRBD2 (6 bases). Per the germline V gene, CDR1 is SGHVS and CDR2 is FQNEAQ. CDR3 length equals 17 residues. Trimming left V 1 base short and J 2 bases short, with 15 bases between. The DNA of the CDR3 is TGTGCCAGCAGCTTAGTGCGCGCGGGAACACCCTACAATGAGCAGTTCTTC. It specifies CASSLVRAGTPYNEQFF. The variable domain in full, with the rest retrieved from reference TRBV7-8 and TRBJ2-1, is GAGVSQSPRYKVAKRGQDVALRCDPISGHVSLFWYQQALGQGPEFLTYFQNEAQLDKSGLPSDRFFAERPEGSVSTLKIQRTQQEDSAVYLCASSLVRAGTPYNEQFFGPGTRLTVL.

The CDR3 spells CSHTRQGANYGYTF. CDR3 nucleotides: TGCAGCCATACTCGACAGGGGGCTAACTATGGCTACACCTTC. The chain joins TRBV29-1 to TRBJ1-2, with 9 nucleotides matching TRBD1. J lost 0 bases, V lost 8 bases, and 7 bases had no gene match. The CDR3 spans 14 residues. CDR1 is SQVTM and CDR2 is ANQGSEA in the germline V gene.

CDR3 nucleotides: TGCGCCAGCAGCCCTGGGACAGGGGGCTACGAGCAGTACTTC. Translating gives CASSPGTGGYEQYF. This rearrangement joins TRBV5-1 to TRBJ2-7; 11 nucleotides agree with TRBD1. This CDR3 is built from 14 residues. V trimming: 4 bases; J trimming: 3 bases; junction bases outside the gene matches: 3. The germline CDR1 and CDR2 sequences are SGHRS and YFSETQ. The whole variable domain, remainder taken from reference TRBV5-1 and TRBJ2-7, is KAGVTQTPRYLIKTRGQQVTLSCSPISGHRSVSWYQQTPGQGLQFLFEYFSETQRNKGNFPGRFSGRQFSNSRSEMNVSTLELGDSALYLCASSPGTGGYEQYFGPGTRLTVT.

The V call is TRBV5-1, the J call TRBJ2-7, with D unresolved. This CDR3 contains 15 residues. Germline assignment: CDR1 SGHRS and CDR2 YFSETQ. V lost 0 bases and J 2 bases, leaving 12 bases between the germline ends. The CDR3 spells CASSLAIKPTYEQYF. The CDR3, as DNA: TGCGCCAGCAGCTTGGCCATCAAGCCTACCTACGAGCAGTACTTC.

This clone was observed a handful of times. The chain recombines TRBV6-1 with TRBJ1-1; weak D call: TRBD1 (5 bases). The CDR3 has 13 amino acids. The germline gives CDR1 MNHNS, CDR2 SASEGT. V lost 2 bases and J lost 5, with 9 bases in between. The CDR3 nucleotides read TGTGCCAGCAGTGAAACAGGAGTGACTGAAGCTTTCTTT. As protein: CASSETGVTEAFF.

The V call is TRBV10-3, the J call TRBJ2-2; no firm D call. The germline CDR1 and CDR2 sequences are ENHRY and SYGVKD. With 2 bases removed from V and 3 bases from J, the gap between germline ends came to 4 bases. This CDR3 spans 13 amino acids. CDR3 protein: CAISERDTGELFF. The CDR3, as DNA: TGTGCCATCAGTGAGCGGGACACCGGGGAGCTGTTTTTT.

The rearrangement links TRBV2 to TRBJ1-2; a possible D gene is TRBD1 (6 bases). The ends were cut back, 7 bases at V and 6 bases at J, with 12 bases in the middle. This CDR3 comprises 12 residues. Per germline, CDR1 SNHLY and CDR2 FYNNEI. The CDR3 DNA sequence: TGTGCCAGCATCAGGGGTCGGGATGGCTACACCTTC. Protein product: CASIRGRDGYTF.

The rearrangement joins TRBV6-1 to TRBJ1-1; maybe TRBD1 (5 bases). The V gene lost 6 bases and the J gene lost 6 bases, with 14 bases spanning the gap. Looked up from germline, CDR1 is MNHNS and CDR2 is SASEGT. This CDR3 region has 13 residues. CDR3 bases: TGTGCCAGCAGCCGGGGGGTAGGGCCTGAAGCTTTCTTT. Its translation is CASSRGVGPEAFF.